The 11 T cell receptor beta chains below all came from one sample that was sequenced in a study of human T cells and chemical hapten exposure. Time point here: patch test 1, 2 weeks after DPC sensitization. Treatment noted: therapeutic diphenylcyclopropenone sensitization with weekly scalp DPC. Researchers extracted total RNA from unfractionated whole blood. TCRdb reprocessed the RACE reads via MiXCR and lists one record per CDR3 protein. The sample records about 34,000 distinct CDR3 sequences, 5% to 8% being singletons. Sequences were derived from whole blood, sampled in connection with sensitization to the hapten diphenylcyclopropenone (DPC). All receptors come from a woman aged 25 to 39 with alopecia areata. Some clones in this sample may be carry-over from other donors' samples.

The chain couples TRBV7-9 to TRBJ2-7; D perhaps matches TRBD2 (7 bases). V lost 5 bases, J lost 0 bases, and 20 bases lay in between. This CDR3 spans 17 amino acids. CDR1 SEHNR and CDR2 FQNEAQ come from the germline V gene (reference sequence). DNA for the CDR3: TGTGCCAGCAGCAACCCGGCCACGGGGGGCCGCTCCTACGAGCAGTACTTC. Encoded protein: CASSNPATGGRSYEQYF.

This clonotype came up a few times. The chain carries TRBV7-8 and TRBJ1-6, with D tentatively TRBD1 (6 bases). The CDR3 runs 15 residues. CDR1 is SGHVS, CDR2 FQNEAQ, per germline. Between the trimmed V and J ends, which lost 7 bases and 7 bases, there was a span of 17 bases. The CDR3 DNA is TGTGCCAGCACCGTTCGGGGGGGCCGCAATTCACCCCTCCACTTT. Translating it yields CASTVRGGRNSPLHF.

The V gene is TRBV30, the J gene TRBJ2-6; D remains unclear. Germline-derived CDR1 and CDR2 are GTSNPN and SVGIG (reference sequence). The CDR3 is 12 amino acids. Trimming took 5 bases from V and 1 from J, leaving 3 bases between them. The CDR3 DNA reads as TGTGCCTGGGTTTCTGGGGCCAACGTCCTGACTTTC. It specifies CAWVSGANVLTF. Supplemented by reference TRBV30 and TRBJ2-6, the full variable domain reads SQTIHQWPATLVQPVGSPLSLECTVEGTSNPNLYWYRQAAGRGLQLLFYSVGIGQISSEVPQNLSASRPQDRQFILSSKKLLLSDSGFYLCAWVSGANVLTFGAGSRLTVL.

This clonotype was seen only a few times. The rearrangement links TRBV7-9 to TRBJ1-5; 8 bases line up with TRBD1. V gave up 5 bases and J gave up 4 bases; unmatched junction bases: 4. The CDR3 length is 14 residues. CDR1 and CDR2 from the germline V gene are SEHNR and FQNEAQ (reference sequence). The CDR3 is CASSDGTGNQPQHF. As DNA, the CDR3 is TGTGCCAGCAGCGACGGGACAGGTAATCAGCCCCAGCATTTT.

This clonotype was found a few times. The CDR3 DNA follows: TGCGCCAGCAGCGGACGGGTCGGAGAAAAACTGTTTTTT. The encoded protein is CASSGRVGEKLFF. V and J are TRBV4-3 and TRBJ1-4; D unresolved. V shed 5 bases and J shed 8 bases, with 12 bases lying between them. Germline assignment: CDR1 LGHNA and CDR2 YSLEER. The CDR3 runs 13 residues.

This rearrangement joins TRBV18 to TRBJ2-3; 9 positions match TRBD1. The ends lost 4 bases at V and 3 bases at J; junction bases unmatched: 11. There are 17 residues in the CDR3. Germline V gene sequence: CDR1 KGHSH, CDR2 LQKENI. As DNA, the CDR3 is TGTGCCAGCTCACTCACAGGGGGCGCAAGCGGGACAGATACGCAGTATTTT. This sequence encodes CASSLTGGASGTDTQYF.

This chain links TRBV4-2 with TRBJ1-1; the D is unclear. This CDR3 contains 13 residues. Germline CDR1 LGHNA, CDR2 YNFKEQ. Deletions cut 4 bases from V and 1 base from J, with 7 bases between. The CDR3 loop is CASSPPGNTEAFF. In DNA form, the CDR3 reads TGTGCCAGCAGCCCACCAGGGAACACTGAAGCTTTCTTT.

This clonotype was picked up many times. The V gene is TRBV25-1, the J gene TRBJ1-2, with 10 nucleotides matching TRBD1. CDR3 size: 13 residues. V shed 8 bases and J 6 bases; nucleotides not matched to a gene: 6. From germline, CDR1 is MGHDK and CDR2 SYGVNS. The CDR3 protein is CASVSTGGNGYTF. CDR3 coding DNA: TGTGCCAGCGTATCGACAGGGGGCAATGGCTACACCTTC.

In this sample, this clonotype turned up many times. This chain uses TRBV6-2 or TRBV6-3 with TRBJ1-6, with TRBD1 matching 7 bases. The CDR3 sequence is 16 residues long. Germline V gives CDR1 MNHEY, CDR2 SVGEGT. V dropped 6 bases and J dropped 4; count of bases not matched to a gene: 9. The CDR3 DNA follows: TGTGCCAGCAGCCCCCTCGGACAGGATTATAATTCACCCCTCCACTTT. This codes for CASSPLGQDYNSPLHF.

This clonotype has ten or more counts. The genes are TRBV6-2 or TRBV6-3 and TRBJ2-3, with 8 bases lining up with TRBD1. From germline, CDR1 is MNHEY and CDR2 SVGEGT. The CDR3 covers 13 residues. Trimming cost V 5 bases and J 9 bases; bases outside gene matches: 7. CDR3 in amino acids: CASSTRQGLTQYF. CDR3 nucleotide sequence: TGTGCCAGCAGTACTCGACAGGGGTTAACGCAGTATTTT.

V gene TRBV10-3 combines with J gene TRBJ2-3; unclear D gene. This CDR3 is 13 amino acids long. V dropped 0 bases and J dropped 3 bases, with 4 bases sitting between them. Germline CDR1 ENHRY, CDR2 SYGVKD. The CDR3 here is CAISESRTDTQYF. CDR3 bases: TGTGCCATCAGTGAGTCGAGGACAGATACGCAGTATTTT.